This T cell receptor beta chain is drawn from a study of Ad26.COV2.S vaccination and SARS-CoV-2 variants. As for the study in general: The donor belonged to the COV1001 Ad26.COV2.S trial arm. General study points: Breadth, reportedly substantial, characterized the spike-specific CD8+ and CD4+ T cell responses after vaccination.

Specified treatment: roughly 19 received Ad26.COV2.S at low or high dose, single or two shots; about 5 received placebo; per-sample allocation not given. Samples analyzed were those drawn on day 63 after the first vaccine or placebo injection. This person who donated was an adult of 18-55 years in Boston. Measured with immunoSEQ multiplex PCR; TCRdb has only the in-frame clones, and not every one. The data contain around 370,000 clones, 70% to 90% of them singletons. This clone was observed a single time. Its antigen is unknown. The CDR3 has 17 amino acids. V lost 3 bases, J lost 7 bases, and 14 bases stayed unmatched. Germline V CDR1 and CDR2: LNHDA, SQIVND (reference sequence).

The clonotype was recovered from a person aged 18-60 years who received the Ad26.COV2.S COVID-19 vaccine or a placebo. The sequencing here drew on peripheral blood, taken in a trial of Ad26.COV2.S vaccine versus placebo. The V call is TRBV19, the J call TRBJ2-1; 8 nucleotides line up with TRBD2. The chain's CDR3 is CASSIWEIQREFNEQFF. CDR3 in DNA: TGTGCCAGTAGTATCTGGGAGATACAGCGGGAGTTTAATGAGCAGTTCTTC.